This TCR beta chain was captured by sequencing in a study of PD-L1 blockade in urothelial cancer. At the level of the study: Most patients, about 85% of the roughly 30, were males with bladder-origin cancer. Timepoints chosen for blood analysis were 3 weeks (second dose) and 6 weeks after treatment start.

Study observations and caveats: Where pretreatment blood TCR clonality fell below the median, better survival was predicted.

Libraries were prepared by immunoSEQ multiplex PCR; TCRdb keeps only in-frame clonotypes and omits some of them. Of 20,000 to 25,000 clones in the sample, 70% to 90% were seen once. Germline CDR1 and CDR2: SEHNR and FQNEAQ (reference sequence). Trimming shortened V by 1 base and J by 8 bases, and 8 bases separated the two germline ends. There are 12 residues in the CDR3. In the case of this clone: Its antigen is as yet unknown.

The sequencing used PBMCs, collected around atezolizumab (anti-PD-L1) treatment. The TCR sequence derives from a man in his fifties with urothelial cancer. The V gene is TRBV7-9, the J gene TRBJ1-1; no firm D call. CDR3 amino acids: CASSLVESEAFF. CDR3 in DNA: TGTGCCAGCAGCTTAGTAGAGAGCGAAGCTTTCTTT.